This paragraph reports one T cell receptor (beta chain). The data originate from a study of shared clonotypes between healthy human individuals. V was clipped by 7 bases and J by 3 bases, with 19 bases between them. Germline V CDR1 and CDR2: LNHDA, SQIVND (reference sequence). This CDR3 has 15 amino acids. Some clones are missing from TCRdb's copy, which holds only in-frame ones; the method was immunoSEQ multiplex PCR. The sample contains about 2.4 million clones, approximately 93% of which appear only once. The sample consisted of naive CD4+ T cells from PBMCs. Subset described: CD45RA+ positively selected. This rearrangement joins TRBV19 to TRBJ2-7; weak D call: TRBD2 (5 bases). The clonotype originates from a young man in good health. Some clones in this sample may be carry-over from other donors' samples. The CDR3 bases are TGTGCCAGTACCTCTCAAGGAGGAGGAGACTACGAGCAGTACTTC. Translation gives CASTSQGGGDYEQYF.